The 10 T cell receptor beta chains given below trace back to one sample, sequenced in a study of blood T cells in healthy people across ages. Primers used in a second PCR of roughly 7 to 11 cycles were a sample-barcoded 5' primer and a J-beta primer mix. In TCRdb, the 5' RACE reads were re-called with MiXCR into one record per CDR3 protein. This sample has roughly 1,300,000 distinct CDR3 sequences, with 59% found just once. The material sequenced was blood. These receptors all come from a man between 18 and 35 years old in good health.

The chain recombines TRBV20-1 with TRBJ2-3; 9 bases match TRBD2. Germline lookup yields CDR1 DFQATT and CDR2 SNEGSKA (reference sequence). V lost 0 bases, J lost 4 bases, and 5 bases stayed unmatched. The CDR3 runs to 15 residues. In DNA, the CDR3 is TGCAGTGCTAGAGATCTTCGACTAGCGGCAGATACGCAGTATTTT. It translates to CSARDLRLAADTQYF.

This clonotype was observed once. The rearrangement links TRBV20-1 to TRBJ2-3; TRBD2 matches 10 bases. The length of the CDR3 is 16 residues. CDR1 and CDR2 from the germline V gene are DFQATT and SNEGSKA (reference sequence). Trimming took 0 bases from V and 6 from J; bases not matched to a gene: 9. The CDR3, as DNA: TGCAGTGCTAGAGAAGGGAAAAGCGGGAGGGGGGATACGCAGTATTTT. Its translation is CSAREGKSGRGDTQYF.

This clonotype was counted between two and nine times. The chain joins TRBV27 to TRBJ2-3, with D possibly matching TRBD1 (6 bases). The CDR3 totals 15 residues. V lost 5 bases to trimming and J lost 2 bases, with 14 bases between them. The germline CDR1 and CDR2 sequences are MNHEY and SMNVEV (reference sequence). The CDR3: CASSPRTAVTDTQYF. CDR3 DNA: TGTGCCAGCAGTCCCCGGACAGCCGTCACAGATACGCAGTATTTT.

This clonotype was seen more than once but under ten times. The chain links TRBV20-1 to TRBJ2-2; D is ambiguous. This CDR3 is 14 amino acids long. Germline assignment: CDR1 DFQATT and CDR2 SNEGSKA (reference sequence). V dropped 4 bases and J dropped 3 bases, with 12 bases sitting between them. The CDR3 DNA reads as TGCAGTGCTATAGAACCCATGCACACCGGGGAGCTGTTTTTT. Its protein is CSAIEPMHTGELFF.

In this sample, this clonotype turned up a few times. The rearrangement links TRBV18 to TRBJ1-6, with a weak D call TRBD1 (6 bases). CDR3 length: 15 amino acids. V lost 4 bases and J 8 bases, leaving 15 bases between the germline ends. Germline CDR1 KGHSH, CDR2 LQKENI. CDR3 in amino acids: CASSLSQGADSPLHF. The CDR3 DNA reads as TGTGCCAGCTCACTCTCACAGGGAGCCGATTCACCCCTCCACTTT.

The J gene is TRBJ2-3, the V gene TRBV7-2; D is undetermined. Trimming removed 2 bases at V and 5 bases at J, with 11 bases between. Germline assignment: CDR1 SGHTA and CDR2 FQGNSA. This CDR3 contains 14 residues. The CDR3 sequence is CASSLNPRGDTQYF. For the CDR3, the DNA is TGTGCCAGCAGCTTAAATCCGCGAGGAGATACGCAGTATTTT.

In this sample, this clonotype turned up once. The chain is built from TRBV6-7 and TRBJ2-1; 8 bases fit TRBD1. TRBV6-7 is flagged as an ORF with uncertain function. This CDR3 has 15 amino acids. V dropped 3 bases and J dropped 12; count of bases not matched to a gene: 13. CDR3 residues: CASSYRQGRRWAQFF. The CDR3 DNA reads as TGTGCCAGCAGTTATCGACAGGGGCGCCGTTGGGCGCAGTTCTTC.

The CDR3 here is CASSLDRTRQPQHF. DNA for the CDR3: TGTGCCAGCAGCTTAGATAGGACCCGTCAGCCCCAGCATTTT. V is TRBV11-2 and J is TRBJ1-5, with D uncertain. CDR3 size: 14 residues. The V end lost 0 bases, the J end lost 6 bases, and 9 bases lay between the germline ends. CDR1 is SGHAT, CDR2 FQNNGV, per germline.

The V and J genes are TRBV7-8 and TRBJ1-1; D unresolved. Germline CDR1 reads SGHVS; CDR2 reads FQNEAQ. CDR3 length: 15 residues. Deletions cut 2 bases from V and 3 bases from J, with 13 bases between. The CDR3 DNA follows: TGTGCCAGCAGCTTATCACGAAATCCGGACACTGAAGCTTTCTTT. This encodes CASSLSRNPDTEAFF.

The chain is built from TRBV6-5 and TRBJ2-1; the D gene could be TRBD1 or TRBD2 (7 bases each). Trimming removed 0 bases from V and 0 bases from J, with 15 bases in between. Germline V lookup: CDR1 MNHEY, CDR2 SVGAGI. CDR3 size: 18 residues. The CDR3 DNA is TGTGCCAGCAGTTACTCCCAGGGGGGGGGCCCCTCCTACAATGAGCAGTTCTTC. Its translation: CASSYSQGGGPSYNEQFF.